The subject of this entry is one T cell receptor (beta chain). Unmatched junction bases numbered 5, after V lost 0 bases and J lost 4 bases. The CDR3 loop spans 16 amino acids. The germline CDR1 and CDR2 sequences are LGHNA and YNFKEQ. The sample comes from a study of blood T cell repertoires in COVID-19. Study at large: Whether acute or convalescent, the COVID-19 samples came from the United States, Italy and Spain.

The assay was immunoSEQ multiplex PCR, and TCRdb's table has in-frame clones only and misses some. This sample has roughly 110,000 clones, with about nine tenths found just once. This rearrangement joins TRBV4-2 to TRBJ2-1; TRBD2 matches at 8 bases. This clonotype was obtained from a man in his forties or fifties with active or convalescent COVID-19. Sequencing was performed on peripheral blood. The CDR3 sequence: CASSQDTSGSYNEQFF. The CDR3 bases are TGTGCCAGCAGCCAAGACACTAGCGGAAGTTACAATGAGCAGTTCTTC.